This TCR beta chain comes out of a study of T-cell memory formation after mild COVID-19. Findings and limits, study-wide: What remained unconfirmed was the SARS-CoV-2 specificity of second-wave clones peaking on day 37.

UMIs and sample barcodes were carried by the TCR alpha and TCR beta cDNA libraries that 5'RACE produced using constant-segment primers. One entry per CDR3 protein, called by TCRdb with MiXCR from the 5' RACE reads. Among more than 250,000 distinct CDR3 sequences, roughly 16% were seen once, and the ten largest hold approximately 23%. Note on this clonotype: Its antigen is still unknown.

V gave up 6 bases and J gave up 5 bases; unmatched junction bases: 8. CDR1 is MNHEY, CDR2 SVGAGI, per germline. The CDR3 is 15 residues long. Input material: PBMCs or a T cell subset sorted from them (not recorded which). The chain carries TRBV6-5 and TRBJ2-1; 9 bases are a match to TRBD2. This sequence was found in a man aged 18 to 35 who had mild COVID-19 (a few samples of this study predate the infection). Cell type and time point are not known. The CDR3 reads CASSHLAGSNNEQFF. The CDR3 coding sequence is TGTGCCAGCAGCCACCTAGCGGGGAGTAACAATGAGCAGTTCTTC.